These T cell receptor beta chains were read from a single sample in a study of blood T cell repertoires in COVID-19. Method: immunoSEQ multiplex PCR; TCRdb's copy keeps in-frame clones and lacks some. The data show about 46,000 clones, 70% to 90% seen once. The sequencing sample was made of peripheral blood. The receptors shown here come from a woman of 80 years or more with COVID-19, enrolled during active disease. Both conserved end residues are part of each CDR3. Fields, in order: clone size, D gene, V gene, J gene, CDR3 DNA, CDR3 protein. A D gene is named only where the DNA matches it firmly. Size is stated for part of the rows, as once, few or many counts, or as a class when the clone is expanded.

>NA|TRBD2|TRBV3-1/TRBV3-2|TRBJ2-1
TGTGCCAGCAGCCCTTCGACTAGCGGGGTTTGGGAGCAGTTCTTC
CASSPSTSGVWEQFF
>NA|NA|TRBV6-2/TRBV6-3|TRBJ2-3
TGTGCCAGCAGTTGGGAGACAGATACGCAGTATTTT
CASSWETDTQYF
>NA|TRBD1|TRBV5-1|TRBJ2-2
TGCGCCAGCAGCTCAGGGGGCGCCGACACCGGGGAGCTGTTTTTT
CASSSGGADTGELFF
>NA|TRBD2|TRBV5-6|TRBJ2-7
TGTGCCAGCCGACTAGCGGGAGGTATTTACGAGCAGTACTTC
CASRLAGGIYEQYF
>once|NA|TRBV9|TRBJ2-2
TGTGCCAGCAGCGTAGCAGGGAGGAGCACCGGGGAGCTGTTTTTT
CASSVAGRSTGELFF
>NA|NA|TRBV9|TRBJ2-7
TGTGCCAGCAGCGTAGACACTAGCCCCTACGAGCAGTACTTC
CASSVDTSPYEQYF
>NA|NA|TRBV5-1|TRBJ1-2
TGCGCCAGCACGGGGGACCATATTAACTATGGCTACACCTTC
CASTGDHINYGYTF
>NA|TRBD1|TRBV28|TRBJ1-2
TGTGCCAGCAGTTCCCGGACAGGAGCCTATGGCTACACCTTC
CASSSRTGAYGYTF
>NA|NA|TRBV7-2|TRBJ1-3
TGTGCCAGCAGCTTTGGTGACGGGCGGGCTGGAAACACCATATATTTT
CASSFGDGRAGNTIYF
>few|NA|TRBV19|TRBJ1-1
TGTGCCAGTAGTCCCGGGAGGGAGTCCACTGAAGCTTTCTTT
CASSPGRESTEAFF
>NA|NA|TRBV4-2|TRBJ2-6
TGTGCCAGCAGCCAAGAGGCGACAGTCTCTGGGGCCAACGTCCTGACTTTC
CASSQEATVSGANVLTF
>NA|TRBD1|TRBV19|TRBJ2-1
TGTGCCAGTAGTATGCGACAGGGGGGTTACAATGAGCAGTTCTTC
CASSMRQGGYNEQFF
>NA|TRBD1|TRBV6-2/TRBV6-3|TRBJ2-7
TGTGCCAGCAGTGCTCCCGGGACAGAGAGCTCCTACGAGCAGTACTTC
CASSAPGTESSYEQYF
>NA|TRBD2|TRBV27|TRBJ2-1
TGTGCCAGCATCTCCAGGGCGGGAGGATCCTACAATGAGCAGTTCTTC
CASISRAGGSYNEQFF
>few|TRBD1|TRBV28|TRBJ2-7
TGTGCCAGCAGTTTCTGGGGACAGGCTTCCTACGAGCAGTACTTC
CASSFWGQASYEQYF
>NA|TRBD1|TRBV4-3|TRBJ2-5
TGCGCCAGCAGCACCGCCGGGACAGGAGAAGAGACCCAGTACTTC
CASSTAGTGEETQYF
>NA|NA|TRBV5-4|TRBJ1-6
TGTGCCAGCAGCGTGGGCTCCAGGTCCTATAATTCACCCCTCCACTTT
CASSVGSRSYNSPLHF
>NA|NA|TRBV6-2/TRBV6-3|TRBJ2-7
TGTGCCAGCAGCTATACCGGGACTGGCCCCTACGAGCAGTACTTC
CASSYTGTGPYEQYF
>NA|NA|TRBV5-6|TRBJ2-6
TGTGCCAGCAGCTTCGACGGGGGGGCCAACGTCCTGACTTTC
CASSFDGGANVLTF
>NA|NA|TRBV9|TRBJ1-3
TGTGCCAGCAGCTCACCTGGAGTGGGTACTGGAAACACCATATATTTT
CASSSPGVGTGNTIYF
>once|TRBD1|TRBV4-1|TRBJ1-2
TGCGCCAGCAGCCAAGAGGTGACAGGGGAAGATGGCTACACCTTC
CASSQEVTGEDGYTF
>NA|TRBD2|TRBV6-2/TRBV6-3|TRBJ2-5
TGTGCCAGCAGTTACGAAGCGGGGGATCAAGAGACCCAGTACTTC
CASSYEAGDQETQYF
>NA|TRBD1|TRBV27|TRBJ1-1
TGTGCCAGCAGTTTAAATGGACAGGGTTGGGCTTTCTTT
CASSLNGQGWAFF
>NA|TRBD1|TRBV7-2|TRBJ1-6
TGTGCCAGCAGCTTGGCCCGACAGGGACCTGTTTCACCCCTCCACTTT
CASSLARQGPVSPLHF
>NA|NA|TRBV27|TRBJ1-5
TGTGCCAGCAGTTTATCGAGGGCGGGGAGGGAACCCCAGCATTTT
CASSLSRAGREPQHF
>NA|TRBD1|TRBV14|TRBJ2-7
TGTGCCAGCAGCCAAACGGGACAGGGGGTCCACGAGCAGTACTTC
CASSQTGQGVHEQYF
>NA|TRBD2|TRBV20-1|TRBJ2-1
TGCAGTGCTGGCGGGGGGAGTGAGCAGTTCTTC
CSAGGGSEQFF
>once|NA|TRBV5-1|TRBJ1-1
TGCGCCAGCAGCCTAGACAGTCGGAACACTGAAGCTTTCTTT
CASSLDSRNTEAFF
>NA|NA|TRBV27|TRBJ1-3
TGTGCCAGCAGTTTATCATGGCTCTCTGGAAACACCATATATTTT
CASSLSWLSGNTIYF
>NA|NA|TRBV6-5|TRBJ2-4
TGTGCCAGCAGTCCCGAGTTATCGGCCAAAAACATTCAGTACTTC
CASSPELSAKNIQYF
>few|TRBD1|TRBV6-5|TRBJ1-2
TGTGCCAGCAGCCAGACAGGGATCCTCCCTGCTGGCTACACCTTC
CASSQTGILPAGYTF
>NA|TRBD1|TRBV29-1|TRBJ2-5
TGCAGCGTGGAGAGGACAGGTAGTATGCAAGAGACCCAGTACTTC
CSVERTGSMQETQYF
>NA|TRBD1|TRBV7-2|TRBJ2-7
TGTGCCAGCAGCTTCAGGACAGGGTTGTCCTACGAGCAGTACTTC
CASSFRTGLSYEQYF